This T cell receptor (beta chain) appears in the sequencing data of a study of technical replicates of blood from several donors. The repertoire was sequenced with immunoSEQ multiplex PCR; TCRdb's copy has only in-frame clones and lacks some. This table holds 65,000 to 95,000 clones, around 85% found once. The CDR3 runs 15 residues. Trimming shortened V by 8 bases and J by 6 bases, and 23 bases separated the two germline ends. Per the germline V gene, CDR1 is LNHDA and CDR2 is SQIVND (reference sequence). The chain joins TRBV19 to TRBJ2-7, with a tentative D call TRBD1 (6 bases). This sequence was found in a human donor in good health. Some clones in this sample may be carry-over from other donors' samples. Sequenced: PBMCs. CDR3 sequence (DNA): TGTGCCAGTCAGGGACGGGACAAGCACTTACCCGAGCAGTACTTC. Encoded protein: CASQGRDKHLPEQYF.